This T cell receptor beta chain came from a study of identical twins. Study-wide points: Within cord blood, abundant beta clonotypes carried fewer insertions, but memory repertoires showed no such trend.

MiXCR was run by TCRdb on the 5' RACE reads, yielding one entry per CDR3 protein. This sample has more than 600,000 distinct CDR3 sequences; around a sixth occur once, and the top ten carry less than 15%. Comment on this clonotype: Its antigen is still unknown.

Germline loops: CDR1 DFQATT, CDR2 SNEGSKA (reference sequence). Unmatched junction bases numbered 7, after V lost 3 bases and J lost 2 bases. The length of the CDR3 is 14 residues. These data also formed part of another study, on T cells expressing NK-cell markers. According to that study: TCR beta repertoires came from sorted CD3+CD56+NKG2C+, CD3+CD56+NKG2C- and CD3+CD56-NKG2C+ T cells. Expanded NKG2C+ T cell clones were not confirmed as HCMV-specific.

This sequence joins TRBV20-1 and TRBJ2-7; 7 bases are a match to TRBD2. The clonotype comes from a woman under 30 in good health. The sample taken for sequencing was PBMCs. CDR3 sequence (DNA): TGCAGTGCTAGCATACCGGGGGGACCCTACGAGCAGTACTTC. Translation gives CSASIPGGPYEQYF.